Below are 28 T cell receptor beta chains sequenced from a single sample in a study of T-cell reconstitution after alpha-beta-depleted transplantation in children. Unique molecular identifiers were built into the TCRbeta library. TCRdb passed the PCR reads through MiXCR, listing each CDR3 protein once. The sample lists about 120,000 distinct CDR3 sequences; approximately 10% were seen once. This sample comprised PBMCs, obtained before TCRalphabeta/CD19-depleted stem cell transplant. The receptors were sampled from a boy aged 2 to 10 with acute lymphoblastic leukemia, due to receive a stem cell transplant.

V usage is TRBV27 and J usage is TRBJ2-1, with 8 positions matching TRBD1. The CDR3 spans 15 residues. V was pared by 5 bases and J by 6 bases, with 9 bases of the junction left unmatched. Looked up from germline, CDR1 is MNHEY and CDR2 is SMNVEV (reference sequence). The CDR3 region has the DNA TGTGCCAGCAGTCCCCCGGACAGGGCGTTCAATGAGCAGTTCTTC. Protein product: CASSPPDRAFNEQFF.

This clonotype has more than one count but fewer than ten. The V gene is TRBV7-2, the J gene TRBJ2-5; D gene unclear. Germline CDR1 and CDR2: SGHTA and FQGNSA. The CDR3 runs 14 residues. The germline V and J ends were trimmed by 0 bases and 5 bases, with 10 bases remaining between them. The CDR3 reads CASSLAPFGETQYF. For the CDR3, the DNA is TGTGCCAGCAGCTTAGCGCCGTTTGGGGAGACCCAGTACTTC.

The chain has TRBV28 and TRBJ2-1; 13 positions agree with TRBD2. CDR1 is MDHEN and CDR2 is SYDVKM in the germline V gene. The length of the CDR3 is 14 residues. V shed 6 bases and J 8 bases; nucleotides not matched to a gene: 4. The DNA of the CDR3 is TGTGCCAGCAGCCGGACTAGCGGGAGACATGAGCAGTTCTTC. Translation: CASSRTSGRHEQFF.

This chain connects TRBV6-4 to TRBJ2-3; D is uncertain. From germline, CDR1 is MRHNA and CDR2 SNTAGT. The CDR3 totals 15 residues. Deletions cut 5 bases from V and 2 bases from J, with 14 bases between. CDR3 amino acids: CASSTTGPHTDTQYF. The DNA for the CDR3 is TGTGCCAGCAGTACTACCGGGCCCCACACAGATACGCAGTATTTT.

The chain couples TRBV15 to TRBJ1-1, with TRBD1 identical over 8 bases. This CDR3 comprises 14 residues. CDR1 and CDR2 (germline): LNHNV, YYDKDF (reference sequence). J was trimmed by 4 bases and V by 3 bases; bases with no gene match: 4. The CDR3 DNA is TGTGCCACCAGCAGGGACAGGGCGCTCACTGAAGCTTTCTTT. Its protein product is CATSRDRALTEAFF.

This clonotype was counted between two and nine times. The chain employs TRBV11-3 and TRBJ2-3; perhaps TRBD2 as D (5 bases). Looked up from germline, CDR1 is SGHNT and CDR2 is YENEEA. The CDR3 loop spans 13 amino acids. Trimming stripped 3 bases from V and 1 base from J, with 5 bases between. In DNA form, the CDR3 reads TGTGCCAGCAGCTTTAGCGGCACAGATACGCAGTATTTT. This gives the protein CASSFSGTDTQYF.

This clonotype has more than one count but fewer than ten. V and J are TRBV6-5 and TRBJ1-2; D may be TRBD1 (5 bases). Trimming left V 2 bases short and J 8 bases short, with 15 bases between. Germline CDR1 and CDR2: MNHEY and SVGAGI. CDR3 size: 14 residues. CDR3 sequence reads: CASSYKAGPGGYTF. The CDR3 DNA reads TGTGCCAGCAGTTACAAAGCGGGGCCAGGAGGCTACACCTTC.

This clonotype was detected a few times. The CDR3 spells CSARTSIYEQYF. CDR3 DNA sequence: TGCAGTGCTAGGACTAGTATCTACGAGCAGTACTTC. This chain joins TRBV20-1 and TRBJ2-7; D is possibly TRBD2 (6 bases). The V and J ends lost 3 bases and 3 bases respectively, with 9 bases between them. CDR1 is DFQATT and CDR2 is SNEGSKA in the germline V gene (reference sequence). The CDR3 contains 12 residues.

This chain links TRBV5-6 with TRBJ2-5, with D hard to call. From germline, CDR1 is SGHDT and CDR2 YYEEEE. V was shortened by 0 bases and J by 2 bases, with 5 bases between the two germline ends. The CDR3 runs to 13 residues. The chain's CDR3 is CASSLAQQETQYF. For the CDR3, the DNA is TGTGCCAGCAGCTTGGCCCAGCAAGAGACCCAGTACTTC.

This clonotype was recorded a few times. This sequence joins TRBV25-1 and TRBJ2-7; TRBD2 agrees at 7 bases. CDR1 and CDR2 (germline): MGHDK, SYGVNS. The length of the CDR3 is 17 residues. V trimming: 2 bases; J trimming: 2 bases; junction bases outside the gene matches: 12. In nucleotides, the CDR3 is TGTGCCAGCAGTGAAAGGGATAGCGGGTCCTTACCCTACGAGCAGTACTTC. Its protein product is CASSERDSGSLPYEQYF.

The sample holds many counts of this clonotype. The CDR3 DNA sequence: TGTGCCAGCAGTTTTAATAGCGGGAATGAGCAGTTCTTC. It is translated as CASSFNSGNEQFF. The chain recombines TRBV27 with TRBJ2-1; 7 bases map to TRBD2. The CDR3 consists of 13 residues. Germline-derived CDR1 and CDR2 are MNHEY and SMNVEV (reference sequence). The trim removed 3 bases at V and 7 bases at J, leaving 3 bases unmatched.

This clonotype was counted between two and nine times. For the CDR3, the DNA is TGTGCCAGCAGCTTTCTTCAGTCCGGGGGTAGAAATGGCTACACCTTC. Translating gives CASSFLQSGGRNGYTF. The chain links TRBV13 to TRBJ1-2; D might be TRBD1 (5 bases). Germline V lookup: CDR1 PRHDT, CDR2 FYEKMQ (reference sequence). This CDR3 is 16 amino acids long. V was pared by 3 bases and J by 6 bases, with 20 bases between.

CDR3 nucleotide sequence: TGCAGTGCTAGCTATAGTCTTTACGAGCAGTACTTC. It is translated as CSASYSLYEQYF. The chain joins TRBV20-1 to TRBJ2-7, with D uncertain. The CDR3 runs 12 residues. Trimming shortened V by 3 bases and J by 4 bases, and 10 bases separated the two germline ends. Germline CDR1 reads DFQATT; CDR2 reads SNEGSKA (reference sequence).

This clonotype was detected only a few times. The rearrangement joins TRBV29-1 to TRBJ1-1; D possibly corresponds to TRBD1 (5 bases). CDR1 and CDR2 (germline): SQVTM, ANQGSEA. The CDR3 covers 13 residues. V shed 4 bases and J shed 1 base, with 10 bases lying between them. CDR3 bases: TGCAGCGTTGGGGGACCGGCGAACACTGAAGCTTTCTTT. This codes for CSVGGPANTEAFF.

This clonotype appeared many times. The chain employs TRBV20-1 and TRBJ2-1, with 10 bases that match TRBD2. J gave up 4 bases and V 0 bases, and 12 bases lay outside the gene matches. Germline CDR1 reads DFQATT; CDR2 reads SNEGSKA (reference sequence). The CDR3 is 18 amino acids. CDR3 amino acids: CSARETRASGGYYNEQFF. In DNA form, the CDR3 reads TGCAGTGCTAGAGAGACCCGGGCTAGCGGGGGATATTACAATGAGCAGTTCTTC.

The count of this clonotype is one. This may be a read error: a much more frequent sequence differs by one nucleotide. Because the CDR3 is missing its conserved closing phenylalanine or tryptophan, this is likely a read error. This chain connects TRBV7-6 to TRBJ2-7, with 10 bases that match TRBD2. The CDR3 runs to 13 residues. Germline lookup yields CDR1 SGHVS and CDR2 FNYEAQ. The ends lost 5 bases at V and 3 bases at J; junction bases unmatched: 1. CDR3 protein: CASSRTSGYEQYC. CDR3 bases: TGTGCCAGCAGCAGGACTAGCGGCTACGAGCAGTACTGC.

This clonotype was seen ten or more times. This chain joins TRBV12-3 or TRBV12-4 and TRBJ2-2; maybe TRBD2 (5 bases). The CDR3 length is 14 residues. Trimming took off 7 bases at V and 1 base at J, with 10 bases between the two ends. The DNA for the CDR3 is TGTGCCAGCACCATTCGGGGGAACACCGGGGAGCTGTTTTTT. It specifies CASTIRGNTGELFF.

This clonotype showed up just a few times. This chain connects TRBV11-2 to TRBJ2-2; 7 bases are shared with TRBD2. Germline CDR1 SGHAT, CDR2 FQNNGV. V lost 4 bases to trimming and J lost 3 bases; unmatched junction nucleotides: 2. The CDR3 runs to 14 residues. The CDR3 sequence: CASSSGLHTGELFF. CDR3 DNA sequence: TGTGCCAGCAGCTCGGGACTACACACCGGGGAGCTGTTTTTT.

The chain joins TRBV7-2 to TRBJ2-1; TRBD2 agrees at 8 bases. The CDR3 covers 16 residues. Germline CDR1 is SGHTA and CDR2 is FQGNSA. V gave up 5 bases and J gave up 4 bases; unmatched junction bases: 10. The CDR3 loop is CASSPRIAGPYNEQFF. CDR3 in DNA: TGTGCCAGCAGCCCCCGAATAGCGGGACCTTACAATGAGCAGTTCTTC.

This clonotype was seen repeatedly, ten times or more. The J gene is TRBJ2-5, the V gene TRBV20-1; 7 bases are shared with TRBD2. Trimming at V came to 6 bases and at J to 1 base, leaving 5 bases not matched to a gene. The V gene's germline CDR1 is DFQATT and CDR2 SNEGSKA (reference sequence). The CDR3 runs 13 residues. This chain's CDR3 is CSASGLIQETQYF. For the CDR3, the DNA is TGCAGTGCGTCGGGACTAATCCAAGAGACCCAGTACTTC.

The CDR3 region is CASTPGQGYYEQYF. In DNA form, the CDR3 reads TGTGCCAGCACGCCGGGACAGGGGTACTACGAGCAGTACTTC. The rearrangement joins TRBV12-3 or TRBV12-4 to TRBJ2-7; 10 bases map to TRBD1. Losses at the gene ends were 7 bases for V and 3 bases for J; bases not matched to a gene: 6. The CDR3 consists of 14 residues.

V and J are TRBV5-1 and TRBJ1-1; D gene ambiguous. Germline values: CDR1 SGHRS, CDR2 YFSETQ. This CDR3 region has 15 residues. Trimming removed 0 bases from V and 7 bases from J, with 16 bases in between. Here the CDR3 DNA reads TGCGCCAGCAGCTTGGGGGCTCTTGTCCCTAATGAAGCTTTCTTT. Its protein product is CASSLGALVPNEAFF.

Details on this clonotype: Since a much larger clone is just one base distant, this may be a read error. The gene calls are TRBV10-1 and TRBJ2-1; TRBD2 might be the D (6 bases). Between the trimmed V and J ends, which lost 0 bases and 5 bases, there was a span of 8 bases. Germline V gives CDR1 WNHNN, CDR2 SYGVQD (reference sequence). The CDR3 is 14 amino acids. CDR3 loop: CASSESGLDNEQFF. The CDR3 nucleotides are TGCGCCAGCAGTGAGTCGGGACTCGACAATGAGCAGTTCTTC.

This clonotype was observed a handful of times. The V call is TRBV9, the J call TRBJ2-3; D is ambiguous. This CDR3 comprises 13 residues. V lost 0 bases, J lost 5 bases, and 7 bases lay in between. Germline assignment: CDR1 SGDLS and CDR2 YYNGEE. The CDR3 reads CASSVGGRDTQYF. In DNA form, the CDR3 reads TGTGCCAGCAGCGTAGGAGGCAGAGATACGCAGTATTTT.

This clonotype was counted between two and nine times. J is TRBJ2-5 and V is TRBV18, with D perhaps matching TRBD2 (6 bases). The CDR3 spans 16 residues. Germline CDR1 is KGHSH and CDR2 is LQKENI. The ends were cut back, 3 bases at V and 6 bases at J, with 20 bases in the middle. The CDR3: CASSPSGDRVTKTQYF. For the CDR3, the DNA is TGTGCCAGCTCACCTTCGGGAGACAGAGTAACGAAGACCCAGTACTTC.

This clonotype was counted many times. V gene TRBV12-3 or TRBV12-4 combines with J gene TRBJ2-1; D is perhaps TRBD2 (5 bases). The CDR3 runs 15 residues. Deletions cut 5 bases from V and 5 bases from J, with 16 bases between. In DNA, the CDR3 is TGTGCCAGCAGTATAGGGCCGTGGGAGAACAATGAGCAGTTCTTC. Protein sequence: CASSIGPWENNEQFF.

This clonotype was seen a handful of times. This rearrangement joins TRBV18 to TRBJ2-7; D is unclear. The V end was cut by 6 bases, the J end by 5 bases, with 17 bases between. The CDR3 runs to 14 residues. In germline, CDR1 is KGHSH, CDR2 LQKENI. The CDR3 here is CASSISNALDEQYF. As DNA, the CDR3 is TGTGCCAGCTCCATCTCGAACGCTTTGGACGAGCAGTACTTC. Full variable domain (remainder filled in from reference TRBV18 and TRBJ2-7): NAGVMQNPRHLVRRRGQEARLRCSPMKGHSHVYWYRQLPEEGLKFMVYLQKENIIDESGMPKERFSAEFPKEGPSILRIQQVVRGDSAAYFCASSISNALDEQYFGPGTRLTVT.

Of note for this clonotype: This likely comes from a read error, as the CDR3 has no conserved phenylalanine or tryptophan at its end. The CDR3 DNA reads TGTGCCAGCGGTTGGGACACATCAGAGACCCAGTACTGC. It yields the protein CASGWDTSETQYC. The chain recombines TRBV3-1 with TRBJ2-5; the D gene is possibly TRBD1 (6 bases). Per the germline V gene, CDR1 is LGHDT and CDR2 is YNNKEL (reference sequence). Trimming shortened V by 8 bases and J by 4 bases, and 14 bases separated the two germline ends. The CDR3 sequence is 13 residues long.